A selection of T cell receptor beta chains follows, all from one sample in a study of cytomegalovirus exposure and HLA in healthy donors. Libraries were prepared by immunoSEQ multiplex PCR; TCRdb keeps only in-frame clonotypes and omits some of them. The table has roughly 150,000 clones, about 85% seen once; the top ten hold roughly 2.5%. The sequencing input was PBMCs. These receptors came from a man aged 30 to 45 in good health and CMV-seropositive. Each CDR3 is given with its conserved first and last residue. A D gene is named only where the DNA matches it firmly. The size entry is marked missing in some rows and otherwise reads once, few, many or a size class.

TRBD2	.	TRBV28	TRBJ2-1	CASSLGVLSGSNEQFF	TGTGCCAGCAGTTTAGGCGTATTAAGCGGGAGCAATGAGCAGTTCTTC
.	.	TRBV27	TRBJ2-7	CASRADLIYEQYF	TGTGCCAGCAGGGCGGACTTGATCTACGAGCAGTACTTC
.	.	TRBV18	TRBJ2-7	CASSPPGAVYEQYF	TGTGCCAGCTCACCACCGGGGGCGGTGTACGAGCAGTACTTC
TRBD1	.	TRBV6-5	TRBJ1-5	CASRQGTNSNQPQHF	TGTGCCAGCAGACAGGGGACAAATAGCAATCAGCCCCAGCATTTT
TRBD1	.	TRBV7-9	TRBJ1-2	CASSYGTDGYTF	TGTGCCAGCAGCTATGGGACAGATGGCTACACCTTC
.	.	TRBV2	TRBJ2-5	CASSERGRDWNPQQYF	TGTGCCAGCAGTGAAAGGGGTAGGGACTGGAATCCACAGCAGTACTTC
.	.	TRBV11-3	TRBJ1-3	CASSSTGAGNTIYF	TGTGCCAGCAGCTCCACGGGGGCTGGAAACACCATATATTTT
TRBD1	.	TRBV7-2	TRBJ2-5	CASSPLRTGSPRTQYF	TGTGCCAGCAGCCCACTCCGGACAGGATCCCCGCGGACCCAGTACTTC
.	.	TRBV7-9	TRBJ2-1	CASSLLAGSYNEQFF	TGTGCCAGCAGCTTGCTGGCGGGATCCTACAATGAGCAGTTCTTC
TRBD2	.	TRBV5-1	TRBJ2-1	CASSLVAGVDNEQFF	TGCGCCAGCAGCTTGGTCGCGGGAGTGGACAATGAGCAGTTCTTC
TRBD1	.	TRBV4-1	TRBJ2-3	CASSHRDRGPTDTQYF	TGCGCCAGCAGCCACCGGGACAGGGGGCCCACAGATACGCAGTATTTT
.	once	TRBV19	TRBJ2-5	CASSRSWGDQETQYF	TGTGCCAGTAGTCGGAGCTGGGGAGATCAAGAGACCCAGTACTTC
.	.	TRBV5-3	TRBJ2-7	CARSFPDSAYEQYF	TGTGCCAGAAGCTTCCCCGACAGTGCCTACGAGCAGTACTTC
TRBD2	.	TRBV7-3	TRBJ2-2	CASSSRTSGNAGELFF	TGTGCCAGCAGCTCGAGGACTAGCGGGAACGCCGGGGAGCTGTTTTTT
.	.	TRBV5-1	TRBJ1-2	CASSPTEDYGYTF	TGCGCCAGCAGCCCGACAGAAGACTATGGCTACACCTTC
TRBD2	.	TRBV6-1	TRBJ2-1	CASQLISGNNNEQFF	TGTGCCAGCCAACTAATTAGCGGGAACAACAATGAGCAGTTCTTC
TRBD1	.	TRBV7-9	TRBJ1-4	CASSPHGTGLLIANEKLFF	TGTGCCAGCAGCCCACACGGGACAGGGTTATTAATTGCTAATGAAAAACTGTTTTTT
TRBD1	.	TRBV7-9	TRBJ2-1	CSSSFGDRRHNEQFF	TGTTCCAGCAGCTTTGGGGACAGGCGGCACAATGAGCAGTTCTTC
TRBD1	few	TRBV4-2	TRBJ1-1	CASSQGDRENTEAFF	TGTGCCAGCAGCCAAGGGGACAGGGAGAACACTGAAGCTTTCTTT
TRBD2	.	TRBV11-3	TRBJ2-3	CASGGGGAYGDTQYF	TGTGCCAGCGGGGGCGGGGGGGCGTATGGGGATACGCAGTATTTT
.	.	TRBV5-5	TRBJ2-6	CASSLIGSGANVLTF	TGTGCCAGCAGCTTGATCGGCTCTGGGGCCAACGTCCTGACTTTC
.	.	TRBV6-1	TRBJ2-2	CASRYQLTGELFF	TGTGCCAGCAGATATCAACTTACCGGGGAGCTGTTTTTT
.	.	TRBV7-3	TRBJ2-2	CASSLIGIGAAGELFF	TGTGCCAGCAGCTTAATAGGGATAGGGGCCGCCGGGGAGCTGTTTTTT
.	.	TRBV11-2	TRBJ2-7	CASSSLRGWGLEQYF	TGTGCCAGCAGCTCCCTTAGGGGGTGGGGGCTCGAGCAGTACTTC
TRBD1	.	TRBV7-9	TRBJ2-1	CASSSYQTTGTGNDNEQFF	TGTGCCAGCAGCTCTTACCAAACTACCGGGACAGGGAACGACAATGAGCAGTTCTTC
TRBD2	.	TRBV18	TRBJ2-3	CASSPLLAASTDTQYF	TGTGCCAGCTCACCCCTACTAGCGGCCAGCACAGATACGCAGTATTTT
.	.	TRBV7-9	TRBJ2-1	CASSLVTGNEQFF	TGTGCCAGCAGCTTAGTTACGGGGAATGAGCAGTTCTTC
TRBD1	.	TRBV29-1	TRBJ2-5	CSPRGLGETQYF	TGCAGCCCCAGGGGGCTAGGCGAGACCCAGTACTTC
.	.	TRBV5-1	TRBJ2-1	CASSLEIGQYNEQFF	TGCGCCAGCAGCTTGGAAATAGGACAGTACAATGAGCAGTTCTTC
TRBD2	.	TRBV27	TRBJ2-1	CASSSGTSGFEQFF	TGTGCCAGCAGTTCCGGGACTAGCGGGTTTGAGCAGTTCTTC
.	.	TRBV19	TRBJ2-1	CASSYNGGNEQFF	TGTGCCAGTAGTTACAATGGTGGCAATGAGCAGTTCTTC
.	.	TRBV4-3	TRBJ2-4	CASSPDAGAPNIQYF	TGCGCCAGCAGCCCGGATGCAGGGGCGCCAAACATTCAGTACTTC
.	.	TRBV7-8	TRBJ1-1	CASSFGQGNRAFF	TGTGCCAGCAGCTTTGGGCAGGGGAACAGAGCTTTCTTT
.	.	TRBV7-3	TRBJ2-5	CASSLGHEETQYF	TGTGCCAGCAGCTTAGGCCACGAAGAGACCCAGTACTTC
TRBD1	.	TRBV18	TRBJ1-5	CASSPDRGRLEPQHF	TGTGCCAGCTCACCGGACAGGGGGCGCTTGGAGCCCCAGCATTTT
TRBD1	once	TRBV2	TRBJ1-2	CASRKRGQGSYGYTF	TGTGCCAGCAGGAAAAGGGGACAGGGAAGCTATGGCTACACCTTC
.	.	TRBV6-6	TRBJ1-6	CASSYPRDGLHF	TGTGCCAGCAGTTACCCGAGGGATGGCCTCCACTTT
.	.	TRBV10-1	TRBJ2-1	CASSPNRGSSYNEQFF	TGCGCCAGCAGTCCTAACCGGGGGAGCTCCTACAATGAGCAGTTCTTC
TRBD2	.	TRBV7-2	TRBJ2-3	CASSSTRRAGGSTDTQYF	TGTGCCAGCAGCTCCACCCGCCGGGCGGGAGGGAGCACAGATACGCAGTATTTT
TRBD1	.	TRBV7-9	TRBJ2-7	CASSLVPNGQGSYEQYF	TGTGCCAGCAGCTTAGTGCCAAACGGACAGGGCTCCTACGAGCAGTACTTC
TRBD2	.	TRBV4-3	TRBJ2-1	CASSQVAGGYEQFF	TGCGCCAGCAGCCAGGTGGCGGGAGGGTATGAGCAGTTCTTC
TRBD2	.	TRBV4-1	TRBJ2-1	CASSHLLRENYNEQFF	TGCGCCAGCAGCCACCTCTTGCGGGAGAACTACAATGAGCAGTTCTTC
TRBD2	.	TRBV4-1	TRBJ2-7	CASSQLTSGRNYEQYF	TGCGCCAGCAGCCAATTAACTAGCGGGAGAAACTACGAGCAGTACTTC
.	few	TRBV4-3	TRBJ2-7	CASSQADGGNSYEQYF	TGCGCCAGCAGCCAAGCGGACGGCGGGAACTCCTACGAGCAGTACTTC
TRBD1	.	TRBV6-5	TRBJ2-1	CASSYDRGGNNEQFF	TGTGCCAGCAGTTATGACAGGGGAGGCAACAATGAGCAGTTCTTC
TRBD1	.	TRBV7-9	TRBJ1-1	CASRQTGGNTEAFF	TGTGCCAGCAGACAGACAGGGGGCAACACTGAAGCTTTCTTT
.	.	TRBV13	TRBJ2-3	CASSLAGWGTDTQYF	TGTGCCAGCAGCTTAGCGGGGTGGGGCACAGATACGCAGTATTTT
TRBD1	.	TRBV5-1	TRBJ2-7	CASSGTGTITYEQYF	TGCGCCAGCAGCGGGACAGGCACGATAACCTACGAGCAGTACTTC
TRBD1	.	TRBV29-1	TRBJ2-1	CSVELGTGQNNEQFF	TGCAGCGTTGAACTGGGGACAGGACAGAACAATGAGCAGTTCTTC
TRBD1	.	TRBV5-1	TRBJ1-5	CASSLGDRGQPQHF	TGCGCCAGCAGCCTGGGGGACAGGGGTCAGCCCCAGCATTTT
.	.	TRBV7-9	TRBJ2-2	CASIAGTSTGELFF	TGTGCCAGCATAGCCGGGACATCCACCGGGGAGCTGTTTTTT
.	few	TRBV15	TRBJ2-1	CATSREGATDNEQFF	TGTGCCACCAGCAGAGAAGGAGCAACCGACAATGAGCAGTTCTTC
TRBD1	.	TRBV25-1	TRBJ2-5	CASSVSPGQGEETQYF	TGTGCCAGCAGTGTCTCTCCGGGACAGGGGGAGGAGACCCAGTACTTC
.	.	TRBV19	TRBJ2-7	CASSPSGGRLYEQYF	TGTGCCAGTAGCCCCTCAGGGGGGAGGCTTTACGAGCAGTACTTC